This entry lists 22 T cell receptor beta chains sequenced from one sample in a study of T-cell reconstitution after alpha-beta-depleted transplantation in children. Preparation of the TCRbeta library was carried out with unique molecular identifiers. One entry per CDR3 protein results from TCRdb running MiXCR on the PCR reads. The data contain 300,000 to 400,000 distinct CDR3 sequences, 15% to 20% of them singletons. This material consisted of PBMCs, mostly from graft donor cells, taken 360 days after TCRalphabeta/CD19-depleted stem cell transplant. These receptors were obtained from a male patient between 2 and 15 years old who had a stem cell transplant for acute lymphoblastic leukemia, so the T cells may come from the graft donor.

This clonotype has at least ten counts. The J gene is TRBJ1-5, the V gene TRBV29-1; TRBD1 matches at 9 bases. V dropped 8 bases and J dropped 5; count of bases not matched to a gene: 13. The CDR3 extends over 15 amino acids. Germline V gene sequence: CDR1 SQVTM, CDR2 ANQGSEA. The CDR3 sequence: CSLSGTGRSDQPQHF. CDR3 nucleotides: TGCAGCCTCTCCGGGACAGGGAGGTCGGATCAGCCCCAGCATTTT.

This chain joins TRBV29-1 and TRBJ2-5, with TRBD2 as a possible D gene (6 bases). The V gene lost 1 base and the J gene lost 3 bases, with 15 bases spanning the gap. The CDR3 extends over 15 amino acids. Germline V gene data show CDR1 as SQVTM and CDR2 as ANQGSEA. CDR3 DNA sequence: TGCAGCGTTGAAGTCCGGGGGATTGGAAAAGAGACCCAGTACTTC. Translating it yields CSVEVRGIGKETQYF.

This clonotype was recorded many times. The V call is TRBV5-1, the J call TRBJ2-3, with 12 bases lining up with TRBD2. This CDR3 comprises 16 residues. Germline CDR1 SGHRS, CDR2 YFSETQ. Losses at the gene ends were 4 bases for V and 7 bases for J; bases not matched to a gene: 10. DNA for the CDR3: TGCGCCAGCAGCCCCACGACTAGCGGGAGCATCAATACGCAGTATTTT. Protein sequence: CASSPTTSGSINTQYF.

The rearrangement joins TRBV6-5 to TRBJ2-5; TRBD2 is a possible D gene (6 bases). CDR3 length equals 15 residues. Germline loops: CDR1 MNHEY, CDR2 SVGAGI. Trimming shortened V by 2 bases and J by 5 bases, and 15 bases separated the two germline ends. CDR3 region: CASSYDPGLRETQYF. The CDR3 DNA reads TGTGCCAGCAGTTACGATCCGGGACTGCGGGAGACCCAGTACTTC.

The V call is TRBV4-3, the J call TRBJ2-1; either TRBD1 or TRBD2 may fit D (5 bases each). The length of the CDR3 is 17 residues. The germline gives CDR1 LGHNA, CDR2 YSLEER. The V and J ends lost 4 bases and 8 bases respectively, with 24 bases between them. CDR3 in DNA: TGCGCCAGCAGCCGAAAACCCGGGACGTCCCTTCCGGATGAGCAGTTCTTC. The encoded protein is CASSRKPGTSLPDEQFF.

The chain links TRBV12-3 or TRBV12-4 to TRBJ2-3, with TRBD2 identical over 11 bases. Trimming took 4 bases from V and 4 from J; bases not matched to a gene: 7. The length of the CDR3 is 16 residues. CDR3 nucleotides: TGTGCCAGCAGTTCCTTAGCGGGAGGGCCCCCAGATACGCAGTATTTT. It yields the protein CASSSLAGGPPDTQYF.

To note about this clonotype: A much larger clone lies a single base off, so this may be a read error. The rearrangement uses TRBV10-3 and TRBJ2-7; 9 positions agree with TRBD2. The germline V gene has CDR1 ENHRY and CDR2 SYGVKD. CDR3 length: 16 amino acids. The CDR3 is CVTRNGAGGPSYEQYF. CDR3 nucleotides: TGTGTCACTCGAAACGGAGCGGGAGGACCTTCCTACGAGCAGTACTTC.

This clonotype was recorded a few times. The chain is built from TRBV4-3 and TRBJ1-1; D is ambiguous. Germline assignment: CDR1 LGHNA and CDR2 YSLEER. CDR3 length: 13 residues. Trimming took 0 bases from V and 8 from J, leaving 10 bases between them. CDR3 sequence (DNA): TGCGCCAGCAGCCAAGATCGGCCCTTCGAAGCTTTCTTT. Amino acid sequence: CASSQDRPFEAFF.

This clonotype was found many times. The CDR3 reads CASRIQGGGFGSPLHF. The CDR3 DNA reads as TGTGCCAGCAGAATACAGGGAGGGGGTTTTGGATCACCCCTCCACTTT. The chain has TRBV12-3 or TRBV12-4 and TRBJ1-6; perhaps TRBD1 as D (6 bases). The V end was cut by 6 bases, the J end by 10 bases, with 22 bases between. The CDR3 is 16 residues long.

The chain recombines TRBV28 with TRBJ2-7, with TRBD1 as a possible D gene (5 bases). Germline CDR1 reads MDHEN; CDR2 reads SYDVKM. This CDR3 is 13 amino acids long. The V and J ends lost 5 bases and 5 bases respectively, with 13 bases between them. CDR3 coding DNA: TGTGCCAGCAGTCATCCGACAGTGAACGAGCAGTACTTC. It translates to CASSHPTVNEQYF.

The J gene is TRBJ2-1, the V gene TRBV5-1; D possibly corresponds to TRBD2 (5 bases). This CDR3 comprises 15 residues. Per germline, CDR1 SGHRS and CDR2 YFSETQ. The V gene lost 3 bases and the J gene lost 5 bases, with 15 bases spanning the gap. The CDR3 DNA sequence: TGCGCCAGCAGCTCTCGGAGGTTGGGCGACAATGAGCAGTTCTTC. It codes for CASSSRRLGDNEQFF.

At least ten counts were recorded for this clonotype. The chain employs TRBV5-1 and TRBJ1-3; TRBD1 is a possible D gene (6 bases). With 4 bases removed from V and 2 bases from J, the gap between germline ends came to 16 bases. The CDR3 is 16 amino acids. Germline V lookup: CDR1 SGHRS, CDR2 YFSETQ. The DNA for the CDR3 is TGCGCCAGCAGCCTATCCGGGACACAGACTGGAAACACCATATATTTT. It encodes CASSLSGTQTGNTIYF.

This clonotype came up many times. The rearrangement uses TRBV6-2 or TRBV6-3 and TRBJ2-4; D is uncertain. CDR1 is MNHEY and CDR2 is SVGEGT in the germline V gene. Trimming took 6 bases from V and 5 from J, leaving 11 bases between them. The CDR3 has 13 residues. In nucleotides, the CDR3 is TGTGCCAGCAGCAAAGGAATAGAAAACATTCAGTACTTC. As protein: CASSKGIENIQYF.

Many counts were recorded for this clonotype. The chain has TRBV9 and TRBJ1-2; D gene uncertain. CDR1 is SGDLS and CDR2 is YYNGEE in the germline V gene. The CDR3 length is 14 residues. V was cut by 0 bases and J by 5 bases, with 11 bases left in between. The CDR3 loop reads CASSVGSIPYGYTF. CDR3 coding DNA: TGTGCCAGCAGCGTAGGTTCCATCCCTTATGGCTACACCTTC.

This rearrangement joins TRBV12-3 or TRBV12-4 to TRBJ2-1; TRBD2 matches at 9 bases. V dropped 3 bases and J dropped 12; count of bases not matched to a gene: 18. The CDR3 is 17 residues long. CDR3 nucleotides: TGTGCCAGCAGTTTGGAGGTGGTAGCGGGAGAGAAACTGGCGCAGTTCTTC. It translates to CASSLEVVAGEKLAQFF.

This clonotype was found a few times. The rearrangement joins TRBV3-1 to TRBJ2-1; D is uncertain. This CDR3 region has 15 residues. CDR1 and CDR2 from the germline V gene are LGHDT and YNNKEL (reference sequence). Trimming removed 0 bases from V and 8 bases from J, with 14 bases in between. CDR3 nucleotide sequence: TGTGCCAGCAGCCAAGATAGGTCGCATGGATATGAGCAGTTCTTC. Protein: CASSQDRSHGYEQFF.

This clonotype was recorded a few times. The chain is built from TRBV4-1 and TRBJ2-5, with TRBD2 matching 7 bases. The germline V gene has CDR1 MGHRA and CDR2 YSYEKL. This CDR3 spans 16 amino acids. Trimming took 3 bases from V and 0 from J; bases not matched to a gene: 7. CDR3 sequence reads: CASSQTSPRYQETQYF. CDR3 coding DNA: TGCGCCAGCAGCCAGACTAGCCCCCGGTACCAAGAGACCCAGTACTTC.

The sample holds many counts of this clonotype. V gene TRBV5-1 combines with J gene TRBJ2-7, with TRBD2 matching 8 bases. The CDR3 covers 15 residues. The V gene end was trimmed by 4 bases and the J gene end by 7 bases; junction bases not matched to a gene: 13. Germline V CDR1 and CDR2: SGHRS, YFSETQ. CDR3 residues: CASSQAGAQLGEQYF. The CDR3, as DNA: TGCGCCAGCAGCCAAGCGGGAGCCCAGCTTGGAGAGCAGTACTTC.

DNA of the CDR3: TGTGCCAGCAGCCCCTTGGTGGGGCCGGTATCGACAGATACGCAGTATTTT. Translation: CASSPLVGPVSTDTQYF. The chain has TRBV27 and TRBJ2-3; possible D gene TRBD1, 5 bases. Looked up from germline, CDR1 is MNHEY and CDR2 is SMNVEV (reference sequence). V lost 6 bases, J lost 3 bases, and 22 bases lay in between. The CDR3 is made up of 17 amino acids.

This clonotype was seen repeatedly, ten times or more. In nucleotides, the CDR3 is TGCGCCAGCAGCAATCTGGGAGGGCCGGATGAGCAGTTCTTC. Translated: CASSNLGGPDEQFF. The chain uses TRBV5-1 and TRBJ2-1, with TRBD2 matching over 7 bases. V dropped 4 bases and J dropped 8; count of bases not matched to a gene: 9. This CDR3 spans 14 amino acids. Germline V gives CDR1 SGHRS, CDR2 YFSETQ.

As to this clonotype: This could be a read error, since a much larger clone is one nucleotide away. A read error is likely, as this CDR3 ends without the conserved phenylalanine or tryptophan. This chain connects TRBV10-3 to TRBJ2-1, with 8 bases identical to TRBD2. V dropped 7 bases and J dropped 6; count of bases not matched to a gene: 2. The CDR3 spans 12 residues. Germline CDR1 is ENHRY and CDR2 is SYGVKD. In DNA form, the CDR3 reads TGTGCCATCAAGGGGACTAGCAATGAGCAGTTCCTC. Translation: CAIKGTSNEQFL.

The chain combines TRBV27 with TRBJ2-5; D unclear. The CDR3 is made up of 12 amino acids. Germline CDR1 and CDR2: MNHEY and SMNVEV (reference sequence). V lost 6 bases and J 0 bases, leaving 5 bases between the germline ends. Written as DNA, the CDR3 is TGTGCCAGCAGCGATTACCAAGAGACCCAGTACTTC. Amino acid sequence: CASSDYQETQYF.